This TCR beta chain was identified in a study of blood T cell repertoires in COVID-19. Looking at the study overall: From the United States, Italy and Spain came samples of acute and convalescent COVID-19.

V was pared by 8 bases and J by 0 bases, with 16 bases between. Germline V gives CDR1 LGHDT, CDR2 YNNKEL (reference sequence). CDR3 length: 16 amino acids. Profiled with immunoSEQ multiplex PCR; TCRdb holds only in-frame clones, not every one. The table has more than 150,000 clones, around 91% seen once. V usage is TRBV3-1 (or the pseudogene TRBV3-2) and J usage is TRBJ2-2; D unclear. The sample comprised peripheral blood. The TCR was taken from a man aged 45-60 years with acute or convalescent COVID-19. CDR3 bases: TGTGCCAGCCAGTCTTTGCCCAGCGCGAACACCGGGGAGCTGTTTTTT. Translated, it gives CASQSLPSANTGELFF.